The present TCR beta chain was sequenced within a study of blood T cell repertoires in COVID-19. On the study more broadly: Acute and convalescent COVID-19 specimens originated in the United States, Italy and Spain. PBMCs, B-cell-depleted T cells, or T cells were the source of the cDNA or gDNA that made up the material.

The count of this clone is one. Authors' data handling: Reference gene primers were amplified, and this amplification served to estimate nucleated cell counts. TCRdb keeps only in-frame clones here, not all; method: immunoSEQ multiplex PCR. V, J and clone size were drawn from that table, and D and trimming were deduced from the DNA. The table lists around 25,000 clones, around 88% of them singletons. The J segment lost 13 bases and the V segment lost 4 bases, leaving 20 bases of the junction unmatched. The germline V gene has CDR1 SGHTS and CDR2 YDEGEE. This CDR3 has 17 residues. This clonotype was obtained from a human donor with active COVID-19. The donor label of this sample is uncertain. The chain couples TRBV5-8 to TRBJ2-1; TRBD2 matches at 10 bases. The material sequenced was peripheral blood. The CDR3 spells CASSPLFNSGASGRQFF. In nucleotides, the CDR3 is TGTGCCAGCAGCCCACTCTTCAACTCCGGAGCTAGCGGGAGACAGTTCTTC.